The 20 T cell receptor beta chains presented below share a single source sample, sequenced in a study of blood T cells in healthy people across ages. Together with a sample-barcoded 5' primer, a J-beta primer mix was included in a second PCR lasting roughly 6 to 12 cycles. Via MiXCR, TCRdb re-called the 5' RACE reads, giving one row per CDR3 protein. This table holds some 760,000 distinct CDR3 sequences, just under 25% found once. These data are also associated with another study on T cells of mothers and their children.

The sample was blood. These TCRs come from a boy younger than 18 in good health.

This clonotype showed up just once. The chain uses TRBV12-3 or TRBV12-4 and TRBJ2-3; the D call may be TRBD1 or TRBD2 (5 bases each). This CDR3 comprises 15 residues. Deletions cut 4 bases from V and 2 bases from J, with 13 bases between. CDR3 in DNA: TGTGCCAGCAGTTCGGGGCCTAGAGACACAGATACGCAGTATTTT. Encoded protein: CASSSGPRDTDTQYF.

This clonotype came up a few times. The V call is TRBV28, the J call TRBJ2-1; D unresolved. Trimming cost V 1 base and J 0 bases, with 7 bases left between them. The germline gives CDR1 MDHEN, CDR2 SYDVKM. The CDR3 runs to 15 residues. The CDR3 here is CASSLFQVSYNEQFF. In DNA form, the CDR3 reads TGTGCCAGCAGTTTATTTCAGGTCTCCTACAATGAGCAGTTCTTC.

The rearrangement links TRBV12-3 or TRBV12-4 to TRBJ2-5; 11 positions match TRBD1. This CDR3 region has 17 residues. V lost 4 bases and J lost 5; bases outside the gene matches: 12. In nucleotides, the CDR3 is TGTGCCAGCAGTTCTGGACAGGGGGCGCGTCTCAGGGAGACCCAGTACTTC. Protein: CASSSGQGARLRETQYF.

This clonotype was observed a handful of times. A read error may produce the germline difference seen at one junction end. The gene calls are TRBV6-5 and TRBJ1-4; tentatively, D is TRBD1 (6 bases). The germline gives CDR1 MNHEY, CDR2 SVGAGI. The CDR3 contains 15 residues. CDR3 sequence: CASSYSEGVNERLFF. The CDR3 nucleotides are TGTGCCAGCAGTTACTCGGAGGGGGTGAATGAAAGACTGTTTTTT.

This clonotype was recorded a few times. The CDR3 loop is CASSSPGLAGPLGSEQYF. The CDR3, as DNA: TGTGCCAGCAGTTCTCCGGGACTAGCGGGGCCCCTAGGGAGCGAGCAGTACTTC. This chain uses TRBV28 with TRBJ2-7; TRBD2 matches 13 bases. This CDR3 has 18 residues. Germline trimming cut 4 bases from V and 6 bases from J; bases unmatched to any gene: 15. The V gene's germline CDR1 is MDHEN and CDR2 SYDVKM. The full variable domain, rest sourced from reference TRBV28 and TRBJ2-7, is DVKVTQSSRYLVKRTGEKVFLECVQDMDHENMFWYRQDPGLGLRLIYFSYDVKMKEKGDIPEGYSVSREKKERFSLILESASTNQTSMYLCASSSPGLAGPLGSEQYFGPGTRLTVT.

As to this clonotype: One end of the junction does not line up with germline, which may come from a read error. The DNA of the CDR3 is TGTGCCAGCAGCTTAGAAGGGGGAGGCGAGCAGTACTTC. Amino acid sequence: CASSLEGGGEQYF. V is TRBV5-1 and J is TRBJ2-7; D possibly uses TRBD1 or TRBD2 (6 bases each). The CDR3 runs to 13 residues. From germline, CDR1 is SGHRS and CDR2 YFSETQ.

This clonotype was detected ten times or more. The chain links TRBV6-2 or TRBV6-3 to TRBJ2-6; 7 bases fit TRBD1. The CDR3 extends over 16 amino acids. Losses at the gene ends were 7 bases for V and 2 bases for J; bases not matched to a gene: 8. Germline CDR1 reads MNHEY; CDR2 reads SVGEGT. The CDR3 here is CASITYRGTGANVLTF. For the CDR3, the DNA is TGTGCCAGCATTACATACAGGGGCACTGGGGCCAACGTCCTGACTTTC.

This chain connects TRBV5-1 to TRBJ2-1; the D is unclear. Trimming left V 4 bases short and J 0 bases short, with 11 bases between. Germline CDR1 is SGHRS and CDR2 is YFSETQ. The CDR3 consists of 15 residues. The CDR3 reads CASSQDTRSYNEQFF. The CDR3 DNA is TGCGCCAGCAGCCAAGACACCCGCTCCTACAATGAGCAGTTCTTC. Combining the CDR3 with reference TRBV5-1 and TRBJ2-1 gives the whole variable domain KAGVTQTPRYLIKTRGQQVTLSCSPISGHRSVSWYQQTPGQGLQFLFEYFSETQRNKGNFPGRFSGRQFSNSRSEMNVSTLELGDSALYLCASSQDTRSYNEQFFGPGTRLTVL.

This clonotype was seen more than once but under ten times. The chain has TRBV29-1 and TRBJ2-7; 8 nucleotides line up with TRBD2. CDR3 length: 15 residues. Germline CDR1 is SQVTM and CDR2 is ANQGSEA. V shed 4 bases, J shed 0 bases, and the junction held 8 bases outside the gene matches. The CDR3 protein is CSVALSGTGSYEQYF. In nucleotides, the CDR3 is TGCAGCGTTGCCCTTAGCGGGACGGGCTCCTACGAGCAGTACTTC.

The rearrangement joins TRBV5-1 to TRBJ2-7; D is perhaps TRBD1 (6 bases). CDR1 is SGHRS, CDR2 YFSETQ, per germline. The CDR3 sequence is 11 residues long. Trimming left V 6 bases short and J 4 bases short, with 8 bases between. CDR3 DNA sequence: TGCGCCAGCACCCAGGGGTACGAGCAGTACTTC. Protein sequence: CASTQGYEQYF.

This clonotype was detected only a few times. The rearrangement uses TRBV4-1 and TRBJ1-4, with 7 bases matching TRBD1. The J segment lost 4 bases and the V segment lost 1 base, leaving 3 bases of the junction unmatched. Germline CDR1 is MGHRA and CDR2 is YSYEKL. The CDR3 length is 15 residues. DNA of the CDR3: TGCGCCAGCAGCCAAGGGGACAGCGATAATGAAAAACTGTTTTTT. This codes for CASSQGDSDNEKLFF.

The table lists this clonotype with a few counts. The chain carries TRBV29-1 and TRBJ2-1, with TRBD2 as a possible D gene (6 bases). CDR1 SQVTM and CDR2 ANQGSEA come from the germline V gene. The ends were cut back, 6 bases at V and 7 bases at J, with 22 bases in the middle. The CDR3 extends over 15 amino acids. The CDR3 is CSVTGYSGQQNEQFF. In nucleotides, the CDR3 is TGCAGCGTGACGGGGTACAGCGGGCAACAGAATGAGCAGTTCTTC.

This clonotype turned up a few times. The CDR3 loop is CASSDTSGSYNEQFF. The CDR3 coding sequence is TGTGCCAGCAGTGACACTAGCGGCTCCTACAATGAGCAGTTCTTC. This chain links TRBV6-4 with TRBJ2-1; TRBD2 aligns across 8 bases. The ends lost 2 bases at V and 0 bases at J; junction bases unmatched: 0. The CDR3 sequence is 15 residues long. From germline, CDR1 is MRHNA and CDR2 SNTAGT.

The chain uses TRBV9 and TRBJ2-7; 8 nucleotides align to TRBD1. V lost 0 bases, J lost 0 bases, and 5 bases stayed unmatched. This CDR3 has 16 amino acids. Germline assignment: CDR1 SGDLS and CDR2 YYNGEE. CDR3: CASSVAGGSSSYEQYF. CDR3 DNA: TGTGCCAGCAGCGTAGCAGGGGGCTCAAGCTCCTACGAGCAGTACTTC.

The chain carries TRBV6-4 and TRBJ2-1; 14 bases match TRBD2. With V trimmed by 0 bases and J by 7 bases, 5 bases remained unmatched. The CDR3 is made up of 17 amino acids. CDR1 MRHNA and CDR2 SNTAGT come from the germline V gene. The CDR3 nucleotides read TGTGCCAGCAGTGACTCGGGACTAGCGGGAGTAGTGAATGAGCAGTTCTTC. Translation gives CASSDSGLAGVVNEQFF.

The sample holds a few counts of this clonotype. This rearrangement joins TRBV4-2 to TRBJ2-7; no definite D call. Germline values: CDR1 LGHNA, CDR2 YNFKEQ. V gave up 3 bases and J gave up 2 bases, with 8 bases separating them. The CDR3 has 13 amino acids. The CDR3 DNA reads as TGTGCCAGCAGCCAGGCGAGCGCCTACGAGCAGTACTTC. Its protein product is CASSQASAYEQYF.

There are a few counts of this clonotype. This rearrangement joins TRBV20-1 to TRBJ1-2; D call uncertain. The V end was cut by 3 bases, the J end by 0 bases, with 14 bases between. The CDR3 consists of 15 residues. Germline V gene data show CDR1 as DFQATT and CDR2 as SNEGSKA (reference sequence). The chain's CDR3 is CSASASGSANYGYTF. The DNA of the CDR3 is TGCAGTGCTAGCGCTTCGGGCAGCGCTAACTATGGCTACACCTTC.

This clonotype showed up just a few times. The J gene is TRBJ2-1, the V gene TRBV3-1; weak D call: TRBD2 (6 bases). CDR1 and CDR2 from the germline V gene are LGHDT and YNNKEL (reference sequence). V was pared by 4 bases and J by 6 bases, with 13 bases between. This CDR3 contains 14 residues. The CDR3 DNA reads TGTGCCAGCAGCCCACTAGCAGACGTCAATGAGCAGTTCTTC. Translating it yields CASSPLADVNEQFF.

The sample holds a few counts of this clonotype. This chain connects TRBV7-9 to TRBJ2-3; TRBD1 matches 8 bases. Germline loops: CDR1 SEHNR, CDR2 FQNEAQ (reference sequence). There are 18 residues in the CDR3. V gave up 1 base and J gave up 0 bases; unmatched junction bases: 9. The DNA of the CDR3 is TGTGCCAGCAGCTTAGAAGACAGGGGCAGGAGAAGCACAGATACGCAGTATTTT. Encoded protein: CASSLEDRGRRSTDTQYF.

The rearrangement links TRBV7-3 to TRBJ2-1, with 13 bases lining up with TRBD2. The CDR3 is made up of 17 amino acids. CDR1 is SGHTA, CDR2 FQGTGA, per germline. V was pared by 3 bases and J by 5 bases, with 7 bases of the junction left unmatched. CDR3 region: CASSFRLAGGLDNEQFF. For the CDR3, the DNA is TGTGCCAGCAGCTTTCGACTAGCGGGGGGCCTGGACAATGAGCAGTTCTTC.